These 27 T cell receptor beta chains originate from one sample sequenced in a study of blood T cell repertoires in COVID-19. Sequencing was performed with immunoSEQ multiplex PCR; in TCRdb, only in-frame clones are kept and a portion is missing. This repertoire shows 50,000 to 80,000 clones, 85% to 90% found once; its top ten account for roughly 7%. Sequencing was carried out using peripheral blood. These TCRs come from a man over 45 with active COVID-19.

This chain joins TRBV7-9 and TRBJ2-3; 7 bases line up with TRBD2. V gave up 1 base and J gave up 3 bases; unmatched junction bases: 10. This CDR3 is built from 17 residues. CDR1 and CDR2 (germline): SEHNR, FQNEAQ (reference sequence). The CDR3 reads CASSLGLAAYVTDTQYF. DNA of the CDR3: TGTGCCAGCAGCTTAGGGCTAGCGGCATACGTTACAGATACGCAGTATTTT.

This clone has a handful of counts. The rearrangement uses TRBV19 and TRBJ1-3; no reliable D call. The V end was cut by 7 bases, the J end by 2 bases, with 12 bases between. The CDR3 loop spans 14 amino acids. CDR1 and CDR2 (germline): LNHDA, SQIVND (reference sequence). The chain's CDR3 is CASNRGSTGNTIYF. CDR3 sequence (DNA): TGTGCCAGTAACAGAGGGAGTACTGGAAACACCATATATTTT.

This clone was seen once. J is TRBJ1-2 and V is TRBV9, with a weak D call TRBD1 (5 bases). The V gene's germline CDR1 is SGDLS and CDR2 YYNGEE. Trimming took 6 bases from V and 5 from J, leaving 20 bases between them. This CDR3 is 15 amino acids long. Here the CDR3 DNA reads TGTGCCAGCACCCCCTCAGGGCGAGCGTTTTATGGCTACACCTTC. This gives the protein CASTPSGRAFYGYTF.

The V gene is TRBV18, the J gene TRBJ2-1, with 9 bases identical to TRBD1. The CDR3 is made up of 14 amino acids. Germline V CDR1 and CDR2: KGHSH, LQKENI. The V segment lost 6 bases and the J segment 2 bases; nucleotides outside the gene matches: 2. CDR3 coding DNA: TGTGCCAGCTCCCGGGACAGGGCCTACAATGAGCAGTTCTTC. Protein: CASSRDRAYNEQFF.

The CDR3 region has the DNA TGCGCCAGCAGCGACGGACAGGGAGGGAGGGAGACCCAGTACTTC. Its translation: CASSDGQGGRETQYF. This chain uses TRBV5-1 with TRBJ2-5; the D gene is possibly TRBD1 (8 bases). The CDR3 is 15 residues long. The V end was cut by 4 bases, the J end by 5 bases, with 18 bases between. From germline, CDR1 is SGHRS and CDR2 YFSETQ.

The rearrangement links TRBV2 to TRBJ2-1; the match to TRBD2 covers 12 bases. CDR3 size: 17 residues. With V trimmed by 0 bases and J by 5 bases, 5 bases remained unmatched. The germline V gene encodes CDR1 SNHLY and CDR2 FYNNEI. The CDR3: CASSEARLAGGDNEQFF. The CDR3 DNA sequence: TGTGCCAGCAGTGAAGCGCGGCTAGCGGGGGGGGACAATGAGCAGTTCTTC.

The J gene is TRBJ2-2, the V gene TRBV12-3 or TRBV12-4; D is undetermined. The length of the CDR3 is 13 residues. V was cut by 6 bases and J by 5 bases, with 10 bases left in between. Here the CDR3 DNA reads TGTGCCAGCAGCCCTGACATAACCGGGGAGCTGTTTTTT. This codes for CASSPDITGELFF.

The chain links TRBV3-1 (or the pseudogene TRBV3-2) to TRBJ1-1; D gene uncertain. CDR3 length: 13 amino acids. Germline V CDR1 and CDR2: LGHDT, YNNKEL (reference sequence). Trimming cost V 3 bases and J 5 bases, with 10 bases left between them. The CDR3, as DNA: TGTGCCAGCAGCCACGGAGGACGGACTGAAGCTTTCTTT. It translates to CASSHGGRTEAFF.

This clone was seen a handful of times. V gene TRBV6-5 combines with J gene TRBJ1-6; the D gene is possibly TRBD1 (6 bases). Germline loops: CDR1 MNHEY, CDR2 SVGAGI. There are 14 residues in the CDR3. Trimming left V 1 base short and J 6 bases short, with 7 bases between. The CDR3 is CASSYWTVNSPLHF. As DNA, the CDR3 is TGTGCCAGCAGTTACTGGACAGTTAATTCACCCCTCCACTTT.

This chain uses TRBV5-5 with TRBJ2-1; the D gene is possibly TRBD1 (5 bases). The V and J ends lost 2 bases and 6 bases respectively, with 6 bases between them. Germline-derived CDR1 and CDR2 are SGHKS and YYEKEE (reference sequence). CDR3 length: 12 residues. For the CDR3, the DNA is TGTGCCAGCAGCTTCGACAGCAATGAGCAGTTCTTC. Amino acid sequence: CASSFDSNEQFF.

The V gene is TRBV4-1, the J gene TRBJ2-3; 12 nucleotides align to TRBD2. Germline CDR1 is MGHRA and CDR2 is YSYEKL. CDR3 size: 16 residues. V was clipped by 4 bases and J by 5 bases; unmatched bases: 7. This CDR3 is CASSPTSGGTGDTQYF. The CDR3 DNA reads as TGCGCCAGCAGCCCAACTAGCGGGGGGACCGGAGATACGCAGTATTTT.

This clone came up a few times. The rearrangement joins TRBV7-9 to TRBJ2-7; tentatively, D is TRBD1 (6 bases). The CDR3 runs 13 residues. The germline CDR1 and CDR2 sequences are SEHNR and FQNEAQ (reference sequence). Trimming removed 5 bases at V and 2 bases at J, with 10 bases between. The CDR3 is CASSTGTTYEQYV. Written as DNA, the CDR3 is TGTGCCAGCAGCACAGGGACAACCTACGAGCAGTACGTC.

The CDR3 DNA follows: TGCAGCACGGACGGGGGGTTGGGGACTGAAGCTTTCTTT. Its translation is CSTDGGLGTEAFF. The chain joins TRBV29-1 to TRBJ1-1; tentatively, D is TRBD1 (5 bases). The V gene's germline CDR1 is SQVTM and CDR2 ANQGSEA. CDR3 length: 13 residues. V was cut by 8 bases and J by 5 bases, with 18 bases left in between.

The CDR3 DNA follows: TGTGCCACCCCGGCTAGCGGGGCCCCCACAGATACGCAGTATTTT. This sequence encodes CATPASGAPTDTQYF. This chain links TRBV6-5 with TRBJ2-3; 9 bases agree with TRBD2. Germline V gene lookup returns CDR1 MNHEY and CDR2 SVGAGI. The CDR3 is 15 amino acids. The J segment lost 2 bases and the V segment lost 10 bases, leaving 10 bases of the junction unmatched.

The V gene is TRBV15, the J gene TRBJ2-7; D is perhaps TRBD2 (5 bases). The CDR3 loop spans 15 amino acids. V lost 5 bases to trimming and J lost 0 bases, with 14 bases between them. CDR1 is LNHNV, CDR2 YYDKDF, per germline (reference sequence). The CDR3 sequence: CATSEGLLSSYEQYV. DNA for the CDR3: TGTGCCACCAGCGAGGGATTACTTAGCTCCTACGAGCAGTACGTC.

The gene calls are TRBV6-2 or TRBV6-3 and TRBJ2-7; tentative D call: TRBD1 (5 bases). Trimming took 6 bases from V and 5 from J, leaving 29 bases between them. The CDR3 sequence is 18 residues long. Germline V gene sequence: CDR1 MNHEY, CDR2 SVGEGT. CDR3 nucleotides: TGTGCCAGCAGCCTGGACACCCAACTACCCAAGAAAGGACACGAGCAGTACTTC. Its translation is CASSLDTQLPKKGHEQYF.

The genes are TRBV4-2 and TRBJ1-4; D remains unclear. This CDR3 has 16 residues. CDR1 LGHNA and CDR2 YNFKEQ come from the germline V gene. V lost 0 bases to trimming and J lost 3 bases, with 11 bases between them. This CDR3 reads CASSQEFYRANEKLFF. CDR3 DNA: TGTGCCAGCAGCCAAGAGTTTTACCGAGCTAATGAAAAACTGTTTTTT.

The chain couples TRBV9 to TRBJ2-7; no reliable D call. Looked up from germline, CDR1 is SGDLS and CDR2 is YYNGEE. V was clipped by 3 bases and J by 1 base, with 11 bases between them. CDR3 size: 14 residues. CDR3 coding DNA: TGTGCCAGCAGCGCCTACCAGGATTCCTACGAGCAGTACTTC. It codes for CASSAYQDSYEQYF.

There are a few counts of this clone. The V gene is TRBV7-9, the J gene TRBJ2-2, with 8 bases aligning to TRBD1. The trim removed 6 bases at V and 7 bases at J, leaving 7 bases unmatched. The CDR3 contains 14 residues. CDR1 is SEHNR and CDR2 is FQNEAQ in the germline V gene (reference sequence). DNA of the CDR3: TGTGCCAGCAGGGAGAAGACAGGGGACGGGGAGCTGTTTTTT. Its protein is CASREKTGDGELFF.

This chain joins TRBV6-4 and TRBJ2-3; D may be TRBD1 (6 bases). The CDR3 loop spans 14 amino acids. Germline V lookup: CDR1 MRHNA, CDR2 SNTAGT. V was cut by 8 bases and J by 6 bases, with 18 bases left in between. CDR3 DNA: TGTGCCAGCCCGGGACACGGGGACGCGGATACGCAGTATTTT. The encoded protein is CASPGHGDADTQYF.

The V call is TRBV2, the J call TRBJ1-3; tentatively, D is TRBD1 (5 bases). Trimming stripped 6 bases from V and 4 bases from J, with 13 bases between. Germline CDR1 is SNHLY and CDR2 is FYNNEI. The length of the CDR3 is 14 residues. CDR3 in amino acids: CASRPQGSGNTIYF. Written as DNA, the CDR3 is TGTGCCAGCAGGCCCCAGGGATCAGGAAACACCATATATTTT.

This clone was detected only a few times. The V call is TRBV28, the J call TRBJ1-2, with 7 bases that match TRBD1. Per germline, CDR1 MDHEN and CDR2 SYDVKM. The CDR3 loop spans 13 amino acids. The junction had 8 bases not matched to a gene; V was cut back by 6 bases and J by 7 bases. CDR3 DNA: TGTGCCAGCAGACTCACAGGGGCGGGTGGCTACACCTTC. Amino acid sequence: CASRLTGAGGYTF.

The CDR3 bases are TGTGCCAGCAGCCTACGACAGGGGGCGCAAGCAGATACGCAGTATTTT. Its translation: CASSLRQGAQADTQYF. The gene calls are TRBV6-6 and TRBJ2-3, with 10 bases aligning to TRBD1. Looked up from germline, CDR1 is MNHNY and CDR2 is SVGAGI (reference sequence). V gave up 6 bases and J gave up 4 bases; unmatched junction bases: 10. This CDR3 is 16 amino acids long.

In DNA, the CDR3 is TGTGCCAGCACCCTGGGACAGGGAGGATACAATGAGCAGTTCTTC. This encodes CASTLGQGGYNEQFF. J is TRBJ2-1 and V is TRBV7-9; TRBD1 agrees at 9 bases. CDR3 length: 15 residues. Germline CDR1 is SEHNR and CDR2 is FQNEAQ (reference sequence). Germline trimming cut 7 bases from V and 4 bases from J; bases unmatched to any gene: 8.

The rearrangement uses TRBV28 and TRBJ1-1, with 9 bases fitting TRBD1. Germline CDR1 and CDR2: MDHEN and SYDVKM. The CDR3 spans 14 residues. Losses at the gene ends were 5 bases for V and 3 bases for J; bases not matched to a gene: 4. CDR3 region: CASSAGQGYTEAFF. The CDR3 DNA sequence: TGTGCCAGCAGTGCGGGACAGGGCTACACTGAAGCTTTCTTT.

The chain combines TRBV28 with TRBJ2-1, with TRBD2 matching 7 bases. Germline CDR1 reads MDHEN; CDR2 reads SYDVKM. The CDR3 length is 15 residues. Trimming took 8 bases from V and 5 from J; bases not matched to a gene: 12. The chain's CDR3 is CASSLGGEGDNEQFF. The DNA for the CDR3 is TGTGCCAGCTCCCTTGGGGGGGAGGGAGACAATGAGCAGTTCTTC.

The chain joins TRBV7-2 to TRBJ1-5; TRBD1 aligns across 8 bases. The CDR3 covers 17 residues. CDR1 and CDR2 from the germline V gene are SGHTA and FQGNSA. The V gene end was trimmed by 2 bases and the J gene end by 3 bases; junction bases not matched to a gene: 9. The CDR3 reads CASSLRFETGDNQPQHF. CDR3 DNA: TGTGCCAGCAGCTTAAGGTTTGAGACAGGGGACAATCAGCCCCAGCATTTT.